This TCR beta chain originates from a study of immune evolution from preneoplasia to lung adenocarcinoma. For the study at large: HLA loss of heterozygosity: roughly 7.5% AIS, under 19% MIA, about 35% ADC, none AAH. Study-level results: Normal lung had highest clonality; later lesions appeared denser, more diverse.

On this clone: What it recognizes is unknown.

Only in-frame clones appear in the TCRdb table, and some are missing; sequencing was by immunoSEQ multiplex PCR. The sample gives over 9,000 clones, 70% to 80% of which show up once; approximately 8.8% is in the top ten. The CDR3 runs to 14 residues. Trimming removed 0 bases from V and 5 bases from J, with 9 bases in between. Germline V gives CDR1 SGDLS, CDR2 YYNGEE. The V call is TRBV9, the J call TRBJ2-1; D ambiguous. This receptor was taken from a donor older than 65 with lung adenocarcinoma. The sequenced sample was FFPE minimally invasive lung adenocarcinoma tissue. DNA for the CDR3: TGTGCCAGCAGCGTAGGGTACGGAAACAATGAGCAGTTCTTC. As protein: CASSVGYGNNEQFF.